The entry below describes one T cell receptor beta chain. What antigen it recognizes has not been identified. The data belong to a study of cytomegalovirus exposure and HLA in healthy donors (dated by TCRdb to the late 2010s). Context from the whole study: An earlier analysis of 587 of the donors reported over 250 Gb of sequence data and 95 million to 120 million unique TCR beta sequences obtained from 150 million to 200 million T cells. Of the roughly 400 genotyped donors, around 81% fell in the genetic ancestry cluster associated with self-reported Caucasian donors. Roughly 300 gigabases of sequencing data and around 88 million unique TCR sequences made up an early release that covered several hundred HLA-typed donors. Every discovery cohort repertoire had been produced on one sequencing platform. Typing coverage differed by locus: A, B, C, DRB1 and DQB1 were typed in about 620-630 donors, DQA1 in 500 to 550, DPA1 in some 600, and DPB1 in approximately 450. HLA typing covered class I and class II loci at four-digit resolution. The study aimed to test whether signatures of past pathogen exposure could be identified by cataloging public T cell receptors. Among roughly 400 genotyped donors of the cohort, an average of around 250,000 unique TCR beta nucleotide sequences was sequenced per donor, of which 15% to 20% were non-productive. Rather than using new phenotypic data, the later analysis identified candidate immune exposures from TCR beta sequences and from how often those sequences occurred across donors. A later analysis re-examined previously published TCR beta repertoires from more than 650 donors and added high-resolution HLA genotyping to investigate patterns of TCR occurrence. A later genetic analysis used genome-wide SNP genotypes for about three fifths of the 666 donors, treating that subset as a discovery cohort. Alongside the repertoire data, information on donor age, sex, ethnicity and CMV serostatus was compiled. The T cell repertoires of around 670 subjects were profiled by immunosequencing and related to cytomegalovirus serostatus. In addition to the first cohort of 666 subjects, a separate validation cohort of over 90 different subjects was used. To decide whether each TCR beta V gene segment behaved as functional or pseudogenic, an earlier analysis of approximately 600 of the donors relied on high-throughput TCR beta sequencing. Because of strong linkage in the cohort, five DR-DQ haplotypes were treated as single units for association and clustering. The study combined high-throughput TCR immunosequencing, statistical association of individual TCRs with disease status, and machine learning to predict cytomegalovirus infection status.

V loses 5 bases, J loses 3 bases, and the germline ends lie 7 bases apart. The CDR3, cysteine through phenylalanine, is 13 amino acids long. Only CDR3 DNA remains: 39 bases, in frame from the first base. Taken from the germline V gene, the CDR1 and CDR2 loops are MDHEN and SYDVKM. The cohort was made up of around 720 healthy bone marrow donors. At the time of sampling, every cohort member was nominally healthy, though immune exposures that went unrecorded were likely present. The donor tested CMV seronegative, placing the donor among the roughly 350 seronegative members of the cohort. A peripheral blood sample was collected from each donor, and TCR beta sequencing was performed on peripheral blood mononuclear cells. Genomic DNA was extracted from the blood cell samples with the Qiagen DNeasy Blood Extraction Kit. The full study reports these points: HLA typing was unavailable for some donors at each locus, so association tests used only the typed subset. Most TCR sequences were observed very rarely across donors, whereas some public TCRs were present in many individuals. In a later analysis, TCR association rates were found to vary across HLA loci, with the most associated TCRs seen for DRB1 alleles and the fewest for HLA-C alleles. In a later analysis, HLA-associated TCR beta chains were found to be more clonally expanded and to have lower generation probabilities than equally common non-associated chains. Compared with the approximately 700-donor mean, donors in an Asian-associated ancestry cluster had fewer N-insertions in productive TCRs, according to a later genetic analysis. The study gave a list of 150 to 200 TCR beta chains associated with cytomegalovirus. Roughly uniform sequencing depth across donors was assumed in presence/absence analyses, although this assumption may not hold. In a later analysis, 16,951 TCR beta sequences were associated with specific HLA alleles at a false discovery rate of 0.05. In both the original and validation cohorts, the classifier was reported to diagnose cytomegalovirus status with high specificity and sensitivity. A further reported finding was that TCR beta sequences accurately predicted the HLA-A and HLA-B alleles for most subjects in the first cohort. Assigning TCR associations to individual alleles was difficult when HLA alleles, especially DR and DQ, strongly co-occurred. In an earlier analysis of approximately 590 of the donors, most TCR beta V segments appeared in productive rearrangements about 90% or about 30% of the time, broadly matching IMGT annotations. Some IMGT-functional V segments, including TRBV6-2 and TRBV6-3, could not be told apart with the 87-base-pair reads, so those segments were excluded. The sequencing pipeline was judged likely to have produced a cluster of highly shared sequence variants as a technical artifact. A later analysis reported that several top co-occurrence clusters appeared linked to parvovirus B19, influenza, CMV and Epstein-Barr virus. V-gene and J-gene trimming of TCR beta chains was associated with a missense DCLRE1C variant in a later genetic analysis, and the association was replicated in an independent cohort. Three of the identified cytomegalovirus-associated TCR beta chains were confirmed in vitro to be specific for cytomegalovirus antigens. The authors suggested that the approach could potentially be generalized to other disease states and immunological phenotypes. Most CMV-associated TCR beta chains appeared to be HLA-restricted in a later analysis, and the HLA associations seemed to be driven largely by CMV exposure. Only TCR beta chains were sequenced in this cohort, and the absence of alpha or paired-chain data limited detectable features. Linkage disequilibrium might explain the correlated functional status among segregating V segments, but an unknown experimental factor could not be ruled out. Seventeen rarely observed V segments, including chromosome 9 orphons, were excluded from the earlier analysis of 550 to 700 of the donors because counts were too low. Immune exposure information for the cohort was limited to CMV serostatus.

Receptors were amplified or captured by the immunoSEQ multiplex PCR assay. The multiplex PCR relied on a mix of 60 forward primers for TCR Vbeta segments and 13 reverse primers for TCR Jbeta segments. The CDR3 region of rearranged TCR beta genes was amplified from genomic DNA with a multiplex PCR assay. On the Illumina HiSeq System, the amplified TCR beta libraries were sequenced as 87-base-pair reads. As for how the authors treated the data: A later analysis counted approximately 76 million unique TCR beta chains across the 550 to 800 repertoires, and 9 million to 14 million of these chains were shared by at least two donors. Raw reads were error-corrected and collapsed into unique sequences with a nearest-neighbor algorithm that merged closely related sequences to remove PCR and sequencing errors. To assign V, D and J gene segments, CDR3 sequences were aligned to IMGT reference sequences. For a sequence to be retained, a match of at least six nucleotides was required to both a V gene segment and a J gene segment. Rearrangements were classified as productive when the CDR3 lacked stop codons and remained in frame with V and J, and all other rearrangements were classified as non-productive. CDR3 was defined according to IMGT convention as the region running from the second conserved V-encoded cysteine to the conserved J-encoded phenylalanine. The earlier analysis of some 550 of the donors excluded any sequence lacking an unambiguous match to a single V gene segment. In an earlier analysis of 500 to 750 of the donors, V segments were called functional above 56.7% productive rearrangements and were called segregating when the between-donor standard deviation exceeded 5%. A statistical classification framework was developed to diagnose cytomegalovirus status using the catalog of TCR beta chain sequences. V and J gene assignment, in a later analysis, came from comparing TCR nucleotide sequences with IMGT/GENE-DB human TR gene sequences. A later analysis assigned CDR3 sequences and most-parsimonious VDJ recombination scenarios with the TCRdist pipeline. In a later analysis, each TCR beta chain was defined by its CDR3 amino acid sequence together with its V-gene family, and reads without a unique V-gene family were excluded. A later analysis removed 550 to 650 highly shared, low-generation-probability nucleotide sequences to deal with suspected cross-contamination and a sequencing artifact. In a later analysis, a clonal expansion index was calculated for each public chain from normalized within-repertoire ranks of inferred template counts. In a later analysis, generation probabilities were computed using a VDJ recombination model fitted to out-of-frame rearrangements, and the results were checked against IGoR. In a later analysis, TCR-TCR, TCR-HLA and TCR-CMV co-occurrence was scored with hypergeometric tests, and a repertoire-size bias correction was applied to TCR pairs. False discovery rates were estimated in a later analysis by permuting HLA or CMV assignments 20 times. In a later analysis, co-occurring TCRs were grouped using DBSCAN, with TCRdist sequence similarity added in when clustering inside HLA-allele-positive subsets. Repertoires with fewer than 30,000 or more than 120,000 public chains were left out of co-occurrence clustering, as were five repertoires with anomalous nucleotide sharing. The clones in this table, taken by TCRdb from immuneACCESS, are in-frame only. Not every clone is retained; where verified, under half of the shortfall comes from an unresolved V gene, and the cause of the rest is unknown. V, J and clone size are taken as reported in that table, and D and trimming were inferred from the DNA itself. The data table for this sample lists 130,000 to 150,000 clones. Around 1.7% of the sample goes to the ten largest clones.

The sequencing sample was made of PBMCs. The sequence joins TRBV28 to TRBJ2-2; matching of 6 bases hints at TRBD2 as the D gene. The source of this sequence is a woman aged 50 to 65 in good health and CMV-seronegative. In nucleotide form, the sequence is TGTGCCAGCAGTGGAGGGTACACCGGGGAGCTGTTTTTT. It is translated as CASSGGYTGELFF.